This entry is about one T cell receptor beta chain. Its antigen target is currently unknown. No base qualities exist here, and no much larger clone lies one base off it. The donors belonged to the validation cohort of around 110 subjects, which was separate from the roughly 700-subject first cohort. From the cysteine up to the phenylalanine, the CDR3 has a length of 14 residues. The kept DNA is CDR3 alone, 42 bases in frame from the first base. The junction shows trimming of 5 bases on V and 0 bases on J, plus 10 bases between the germline ends. CDR1 MNHNS and CDR2 SASEGT are derived from the germline V gene. The library was generated by the immunoSEQ multiplex PCR assay. Processing in the source paper ran as follows. A statistical classification framework was built for diagnosing cytomegalovirus status from the catalog of TCR beta chain sequences. TCRdb provides this immuneACCESS table in a form limited to in-frame rearrangements. Some clones are lacking; in checked studies, under half of them reflect an unresolved V gene, and why the rest are absent is not known. D and trimming come from the DNA, and the V and J calls and clone size come from that table. This sample gives around 250,000 clones in total; about 90% of them show up just once. 3% to 3.5% of the sample comes from the top ten.

These data come from a study of cytomegalovirus exposure and HLA in healthy donors (dated by TCRdb to between 2016 and 2019). As for the study more broadly: A later analysis indicated that the 120 validation repertoires were generated on the platform also employed for the approximately 670 repertoires of the first cohort. The study was designed to test whether signatures of past pathogen exposure could be identified by cataloging public T cell receptors. Along with the roughly 710-subject first cohort, a separate validation cohort of around 110 different subjects was used. High-throughput TCR immunosequencing, statistical association of individual TCRs with disease status, and machine learning were combined to predict cytomegalovirus infection status.

Paper-wide results and their limitations: The classifier was reported to diagnose cytomegalovirus status with high specificity and sensitivity in both the original and validation cohorts. A later analysis lacked HLA typing for the validation cohort, so it scored co-occurrence in that cohort across all 120 or so repertoires. A later analysis found that TCRs clustered in the first cohort also tended to co-occur in the roughly 120 validation repertoires, with more than 90% of cluster scores above 0. Most TCR sequences were observed very rarely across donors, whereas some public TCRs were present in many individuals. According to the authors, the approach could potentially be generalized to other disease states and immunological phenotypes. In vitro tests confirmed that a few of the cytomegalovirus-associated TCR beta chains recognize cytomegalovirus antigens. In the study, 150 to 200 TCR beta chains were listed as associated with cytomegalovirus.

Sequenced material: PBMCs. Recombination joined TRBV6-1 with TRBJ1-2; TRBD1 might be the D gene, on 5 matching bases. This TCR was sampled from a woman aged 30 to 39 in good health and CMV-seronegative. The CDR3 region: CASSPRGANYGYTF. The DNA reads TGTGCCAGCAGTCCCCGGGGGGCTAACTATGGCTACACCTTC.